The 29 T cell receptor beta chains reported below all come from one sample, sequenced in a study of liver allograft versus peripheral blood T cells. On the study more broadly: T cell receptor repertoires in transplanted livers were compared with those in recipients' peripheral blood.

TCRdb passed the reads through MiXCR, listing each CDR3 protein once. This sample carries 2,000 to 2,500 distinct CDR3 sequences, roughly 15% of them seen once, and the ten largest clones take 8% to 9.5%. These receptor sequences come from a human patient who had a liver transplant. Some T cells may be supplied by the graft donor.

The CDR3 protein is CASSPHGGADNEQFF. DNA for the CDR3: TGTGCCAGCAGCCCCCACGGGGGGGCAGACAATGAGCAGTTCTTC. V usage is TRBV4-2 and J usage is TRBJ2-1; 8 bases are a match to TRBD2. Trimming at V came to 4 bases and at J to 5 bases, leaving 7 bases not matched to a gene. This CDR3 spans 15 amino acids. Germline CDR1 is LGHNA and CDR2 is YNFKEQ.

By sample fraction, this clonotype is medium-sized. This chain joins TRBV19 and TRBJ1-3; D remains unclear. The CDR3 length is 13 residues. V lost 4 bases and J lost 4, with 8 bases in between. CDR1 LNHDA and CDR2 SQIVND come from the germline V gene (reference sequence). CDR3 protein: CASSRSRGNTIYF. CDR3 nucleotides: TGTGCCAGTAGTAGGTCCAGAGGAAACACCATATATTTT.

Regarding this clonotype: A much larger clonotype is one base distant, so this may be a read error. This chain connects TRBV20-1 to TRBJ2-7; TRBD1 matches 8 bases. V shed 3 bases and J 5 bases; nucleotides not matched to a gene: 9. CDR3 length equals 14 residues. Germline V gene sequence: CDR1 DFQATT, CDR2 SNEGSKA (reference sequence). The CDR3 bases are TGCAGTGCTAGTTCTGGGGGACAGGTCCACGAGCAGTACTTC. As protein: CSASSGGQVHEQYF.

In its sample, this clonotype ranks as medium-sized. The CDR3 is CASSPISFSDTQYF. The CDR3 DNA sequence: TGTGCCAGCAGTCCCATTTCATTTTCAGATACGCAGTATTTT. This chain connects TRBV28 to TRBJ2-3, with D hard to call. The germline V gene encodes CDR1 MDHEN and CDR2 SYDVKM. This CDR3 region has 14 residues. V was clipped by 5 bases and J by 4 bases, with 13 bases between them.

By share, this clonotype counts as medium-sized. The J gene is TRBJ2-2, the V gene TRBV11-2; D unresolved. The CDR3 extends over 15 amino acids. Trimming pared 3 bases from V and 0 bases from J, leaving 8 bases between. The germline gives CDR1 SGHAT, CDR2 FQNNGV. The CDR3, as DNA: TGTGCCAGCAGCTTTGAACCCTCGAACACCGGGGAGCTGTTTTTT. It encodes CASSFEPSNTGELFF.

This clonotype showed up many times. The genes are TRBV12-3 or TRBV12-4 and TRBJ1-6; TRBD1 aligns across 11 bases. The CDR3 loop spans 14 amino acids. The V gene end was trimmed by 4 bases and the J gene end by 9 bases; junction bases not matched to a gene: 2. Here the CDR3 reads CASSSGTGGSPLHF. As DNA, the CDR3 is TGTGCCAGCAGTTCCGGGACAGGGGGTTCACCCCTCCACTTT.

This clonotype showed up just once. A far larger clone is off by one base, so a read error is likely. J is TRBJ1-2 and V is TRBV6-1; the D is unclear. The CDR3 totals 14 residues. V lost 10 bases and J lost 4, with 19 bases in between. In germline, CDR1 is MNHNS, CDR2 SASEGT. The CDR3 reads CAIRSGSGPYGYTF. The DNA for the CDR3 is TGTGCCATCAGATCCGGGAGCGGACCCTATGGCTACACCTTC.

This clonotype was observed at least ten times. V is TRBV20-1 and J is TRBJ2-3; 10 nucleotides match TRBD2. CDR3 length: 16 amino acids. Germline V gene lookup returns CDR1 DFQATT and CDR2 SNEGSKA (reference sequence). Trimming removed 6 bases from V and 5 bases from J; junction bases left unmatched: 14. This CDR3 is CSASGSGGAVRDTQYF. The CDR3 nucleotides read TGCAGTGCGTCCGGGAGCGGGGGGGCTGTCAGAGATACGCAGTATTTT.

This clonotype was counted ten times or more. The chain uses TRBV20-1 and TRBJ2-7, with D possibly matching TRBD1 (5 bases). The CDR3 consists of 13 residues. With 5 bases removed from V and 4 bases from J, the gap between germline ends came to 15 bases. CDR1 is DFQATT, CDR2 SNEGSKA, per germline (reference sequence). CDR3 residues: CSAGTGPYYEQYF. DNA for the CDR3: TGCAGTGCTGGCACAGGCCCCTATTACGAGCAGTACTTC.

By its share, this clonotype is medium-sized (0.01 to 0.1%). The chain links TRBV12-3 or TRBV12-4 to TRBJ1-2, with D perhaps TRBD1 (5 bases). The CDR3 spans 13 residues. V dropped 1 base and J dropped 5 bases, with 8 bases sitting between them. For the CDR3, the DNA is TGTGCCAGCAGTTTAGAGGGGCAATATGGCTACACCTTC. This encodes CASSLEGQYGYTF.

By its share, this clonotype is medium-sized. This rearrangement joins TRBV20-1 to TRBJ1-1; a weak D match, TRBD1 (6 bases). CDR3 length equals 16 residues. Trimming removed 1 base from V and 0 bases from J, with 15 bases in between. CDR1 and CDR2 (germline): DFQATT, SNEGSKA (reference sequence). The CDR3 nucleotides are TGCAGTGCTAGAGGAGCTGGGGGCAGCATGAACACTGAAGCTTTCTTT. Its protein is CSARGAGGSMNTEAFF.

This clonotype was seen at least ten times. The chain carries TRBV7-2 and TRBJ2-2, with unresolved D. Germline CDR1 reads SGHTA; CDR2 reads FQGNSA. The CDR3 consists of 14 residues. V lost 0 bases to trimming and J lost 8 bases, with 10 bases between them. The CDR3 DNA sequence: TGTGCCAGCAGCTTAGCGCGATCCTCTGGGGAGCTGTTTTTT. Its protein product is CASSLARSSGELFF.

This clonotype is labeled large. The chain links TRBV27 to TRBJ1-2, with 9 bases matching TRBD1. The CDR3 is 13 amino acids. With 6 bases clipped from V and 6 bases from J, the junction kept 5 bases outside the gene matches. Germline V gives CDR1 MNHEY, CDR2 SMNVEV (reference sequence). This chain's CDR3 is CASSLTGGNGYTF. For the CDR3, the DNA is TGTGCCAGCAGCCTGACAGGGGGGAATGGCTACACCTTC.

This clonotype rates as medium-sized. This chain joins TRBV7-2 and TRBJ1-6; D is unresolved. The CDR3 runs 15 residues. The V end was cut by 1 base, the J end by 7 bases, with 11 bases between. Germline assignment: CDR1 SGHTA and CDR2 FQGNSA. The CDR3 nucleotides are TGTGCCAGCAGCTTAGTTTTGGCGGCCAATTCACCCCTCCACTTT. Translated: CASSLVLAANSPLHF.

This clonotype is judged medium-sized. CDR3 coding DNA: TGCAGTGTCCAGGAGGTGGGAACCAGCAATCAGCCCCAGCATTTT. It specifies CSVQEVGTSNQPQHF. The rearrangement uses TRBV20-1 and TRBJ1-5; D is unclear. Germline lookup yields CDR1 DFQATT and CDR2 SNEGSKA (reference sequence). This CDR3 region has 15 residues. V dropped 7 bases and J dropped 1 base, with 17 bases sitting between them.

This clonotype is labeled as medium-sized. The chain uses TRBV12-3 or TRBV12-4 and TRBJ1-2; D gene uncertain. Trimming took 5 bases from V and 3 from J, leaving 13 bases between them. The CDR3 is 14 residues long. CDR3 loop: CASSRSGIDYGYTF. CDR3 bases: TGTGCCAGCAGTAGAAGTGGGATTGACTATGGCTACACCTTC.

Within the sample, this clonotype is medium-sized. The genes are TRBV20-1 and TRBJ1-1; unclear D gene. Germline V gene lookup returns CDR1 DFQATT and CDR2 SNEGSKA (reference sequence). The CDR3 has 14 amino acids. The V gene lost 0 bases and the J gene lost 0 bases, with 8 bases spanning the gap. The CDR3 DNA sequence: TGCAGTGCTAGAGATCCCCGGGTGAACACTGAAGCTTTCTTT. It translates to CSARDPRVNTEAFF.

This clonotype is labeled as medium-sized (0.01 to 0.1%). CDR3 DNA sequence: TGTGCCAGCAGTACCCCGGGACAGGGATTTCAGCCCCAGCATTTT. This encodes CASSTPGQGFQPQHF. The gene calls are TRBV6-1 and TRBJ1-5, with 9 bases that match TRBD1. This CDR3 spans 15 amino acids. V dropped 5 bases and J dropped 6; count of bases not matched to a gene: 8. From germline, CDR1 is MNHNS and CDR2 SASEGT.

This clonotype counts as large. CDR3 sequence: CASSLTSGGANEQYF. The CDR3 nucleotides are TGTGCCAGCTCCCTCACTAGCGGGGGGGCCAACGAGCAGTACTTC. This chain links TRBV18 with TRBJ2-7, with TRBD2 matching 13 bases. CDR3 length equals 15 residues. J gave up 5 bases and V 6 bases, and 7 bases lay outside the gene matches. Germline V lookup: CDR1 KGHSH, CDR2 LQKENI.

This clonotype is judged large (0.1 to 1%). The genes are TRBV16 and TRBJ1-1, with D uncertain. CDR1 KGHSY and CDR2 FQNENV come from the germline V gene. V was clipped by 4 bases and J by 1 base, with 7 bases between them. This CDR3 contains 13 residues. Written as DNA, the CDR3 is TGTGCCAGCAGCCCCTACAAGAACACTGAAGCTTTCTTT. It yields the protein CASSPYKNTEAFF.

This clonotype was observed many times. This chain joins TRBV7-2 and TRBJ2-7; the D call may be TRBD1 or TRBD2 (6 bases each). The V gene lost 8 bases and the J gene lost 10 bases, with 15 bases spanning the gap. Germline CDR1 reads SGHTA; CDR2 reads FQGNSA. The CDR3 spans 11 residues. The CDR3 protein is CASGPRGPQYF. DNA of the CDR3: TGTGCCAGCGGACCCCGGGGGCCTCAGTACTTC.

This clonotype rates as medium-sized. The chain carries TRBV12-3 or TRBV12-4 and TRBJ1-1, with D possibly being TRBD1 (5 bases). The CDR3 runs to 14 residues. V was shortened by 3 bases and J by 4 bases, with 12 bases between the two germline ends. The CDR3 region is CASSLRGVVTEAFF. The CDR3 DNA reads TGTGCCAGCAGTTTGAGGGGCGTGGTCACTGAAGCTTTCTTT.

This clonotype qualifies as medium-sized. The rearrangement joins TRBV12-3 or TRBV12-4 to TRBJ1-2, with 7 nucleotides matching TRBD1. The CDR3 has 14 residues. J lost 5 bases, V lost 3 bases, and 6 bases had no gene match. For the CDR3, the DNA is TGTGCCAGCAGTTTTCAGGGGGGACAATATGGCTACACCTTC. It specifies CASSFQGGQYGYTF.

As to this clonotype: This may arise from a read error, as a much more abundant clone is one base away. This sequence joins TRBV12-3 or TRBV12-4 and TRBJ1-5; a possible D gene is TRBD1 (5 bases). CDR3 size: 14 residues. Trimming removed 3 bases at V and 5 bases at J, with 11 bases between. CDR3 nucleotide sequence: TGTGCCAGCAGTTTTTGGGGACGGCATCAGCCCCAGCATTTT. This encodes CASSFWGRHQPQHF.

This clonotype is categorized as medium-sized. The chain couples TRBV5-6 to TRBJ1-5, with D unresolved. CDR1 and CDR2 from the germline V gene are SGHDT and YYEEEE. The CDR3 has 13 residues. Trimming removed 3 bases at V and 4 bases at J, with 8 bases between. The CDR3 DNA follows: TGTGCCAGCAGCTCTTCACGAAATCAGCCCCAGCATTTT. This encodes CASSSSRNQPQHF.

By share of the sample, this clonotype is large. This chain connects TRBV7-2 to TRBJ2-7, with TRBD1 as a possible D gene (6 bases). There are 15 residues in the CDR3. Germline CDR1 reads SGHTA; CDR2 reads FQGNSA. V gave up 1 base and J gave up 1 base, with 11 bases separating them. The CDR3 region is CASSLDGTRSYEQYF. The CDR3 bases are TGTGCCAGCAGCTTAGATGGGACAAGATCCTACGAGCAGTACTTC.

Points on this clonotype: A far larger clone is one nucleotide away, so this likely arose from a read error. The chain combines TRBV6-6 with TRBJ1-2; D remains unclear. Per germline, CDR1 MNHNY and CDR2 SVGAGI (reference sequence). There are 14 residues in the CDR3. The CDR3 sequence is CASSEGLTPYGCTF. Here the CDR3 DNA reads TGTGCCAGCAGTGAAGGCCTGACCCCCTATGGCTGCACCTTC.

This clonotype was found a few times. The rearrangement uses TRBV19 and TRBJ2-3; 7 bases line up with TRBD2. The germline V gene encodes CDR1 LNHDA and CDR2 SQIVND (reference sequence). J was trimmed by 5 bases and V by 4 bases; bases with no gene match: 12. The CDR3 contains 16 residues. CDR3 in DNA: TGTGCCAGTAGTACCCCCAAGGCGGGGGATTTAGATACGCAGTATTTT. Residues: CASSTPKAGDLDTQYF.

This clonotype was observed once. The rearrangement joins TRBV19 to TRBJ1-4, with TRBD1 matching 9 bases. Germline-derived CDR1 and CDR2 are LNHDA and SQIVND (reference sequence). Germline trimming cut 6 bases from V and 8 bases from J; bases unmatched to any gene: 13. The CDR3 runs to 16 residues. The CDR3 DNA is TGTGCCAGTAGCGTCAACAGGGGGCGAATCAGCGAAAAACTGTTTTTT. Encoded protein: CASSVNRGRISEKLFF.